The 4 T cell receptor beta chains given below trace back to one sample, sequenced in a study of OX40 agonist ivuxolimab in advanced cancers. Assay used: immunoSEQ multiplex PCR; TCRdb lists only in-frame clones, some missing. Of tens of thousands of clones listed, 84% were seen once; the top ten hold about 12%. This material consisted of CD4+ or CD8+ T cells sorted from blood, taken in a trial of the OX40 agonist ivuxolimab. These receptors all come from an adult with an advanced solid tumor such as melanoma, head and neck, liver or kidney cancer.

The chain carries TRBV5-4 and TRBJ1-2; possible D gene TRBD1, 6 bases. V lost 0 bases to trimming and J lost 7 bases, with 13 bases between them. Germline V lookup: CDR1 SGHNT, CDR2 YYREEE (reference sequence). This CDR3 spans 14 amino acids. CDR3 residues: CASSLEGERAGYTF. Written as DNA, the CDR3 is TGTGCCAGCAGCTTGGAGGGGGAGAGGGCTGGCTACACCTTC. The full variable domain, rest sourced from reference TRBV5-4 and TRBJ1-2, is ETGVTQSPTHLIKTRGQQVTLRCSSQSGHNTVSWYQQALGQGPQFIFQYYREEENGRGNFPPRFSGLQFPNYSSELNVNALELDDSALYLCASSLEGERAGYTFGSGTRLTVV.

V and J are TRBV10-3 and TRBJ1-1, with no clear D. The CDR3 has 13 residues. V was pared by 0 bases and J by 4 bases, with 6 bases between. CDR1 ENHRY and CDR2 SYGVKD come from the germline V gene. The CDR3 protein is CAISESDSTEAFF. CDR3 bases: TGTGCCATCAGTGAGTCAGATTCCACTGAAGCTTTCTTT.

This clone was detected only once. CDR3 sequence: CASSFSAGYNEQFF. The DNA for the CDR3 is TGTGCCAGCAGCTTTTCGGCAGGCTACAATGAGCAGTTCTTC. The rearrangement uses TRBV7-6 and TRBJ2-1; D is uncertain. The CDR3 sequence is 14 residues long. Germline V gene lookup returns CDR1 SGHVS and CDR2 FNYEAQ. The V end was cut by 3 bases, the J end by 3 bases, with 9 bases between.

This clone was seen only a few times. The V and J genes are TRBV4-3 and TRBJ2-7, with 14 bases aligning to TRBD2. After removal of 3 bases from V and 2 bases from J, the junction contained 6 bases not matched to a gene. The CDR3 loop spans 17 amino acids. Germline CDR1 is LGHNA and CDR2 is YSLEER. As DNA, the CDR3 is TGCGCCAGCAGCCAGACTAGCGGGGGGGATCCCCCCTACGAGCAGTACTTC. Translated: CASSQTSGGDPPYEQYF.